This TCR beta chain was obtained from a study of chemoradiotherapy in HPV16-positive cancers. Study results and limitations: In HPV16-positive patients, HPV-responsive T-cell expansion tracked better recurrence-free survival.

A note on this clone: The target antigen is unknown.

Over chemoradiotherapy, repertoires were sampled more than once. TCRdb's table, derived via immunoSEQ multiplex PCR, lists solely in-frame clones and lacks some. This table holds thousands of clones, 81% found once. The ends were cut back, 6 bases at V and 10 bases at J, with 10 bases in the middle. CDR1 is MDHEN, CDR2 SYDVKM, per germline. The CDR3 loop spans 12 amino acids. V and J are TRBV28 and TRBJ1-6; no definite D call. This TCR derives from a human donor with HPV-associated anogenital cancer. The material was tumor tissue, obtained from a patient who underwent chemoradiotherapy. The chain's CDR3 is CASSRLGSPLHF. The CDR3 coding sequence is TGTGCCAGCAGCAGGTTGGGGTCACCCCTCCACTTT.